These T cell receptor beta chains were read from a single sample in a study of blood T cells in healthy people across ages. TCRdb called the 5' RACE reads again in MiXCR, with one record for every CDR3 protein. The table records around 800,000 distinct CDR3 sequences, more than 40% of them present only once. The sequenced sample consisted of blood. The receptors were sampled from a man in his sixties in good health. Each CDR3 is given with its conserved first and last residue. A D gene is named only where the DNA matches it firmly. Clone size, where shown, is once, few, many, or a class for clones that have expanded.

D gene	J gene	V gene	clone size	CDR3 protein	CDR3 DNA
TRBD1	TRBJ1-2	TRBV3-1	few	CASRPSPGTGNNYGYTF	TGTGCCAGCAGACCCTCCCCCGGGACAGGGAACAACTATGGCTACACCTTC
NA	TRBJ1-2	TRBV7-2	NA	CASSLVQTTNYGYTF	TGTGCCAGCAGCTTAGTACAGACGACTAACTATGGCTACACCTTC
NA	TRBJ2-5	TRBV27	NA	CASSGRDYQETQYF	TGTGCCAGCAGTGGCCGGGACTACCAAGAGACCCAGTACTTC
TRBD1	TRBJ1-5	TRBV19	NA	CASSIDLRTGGINQPQHF	TGTGCCAGTAGTATAGACCTTCGGACAGGGGGCATCAATCAGCCCCAGCATTTT
NA	TRBJ2-7	TRBV6-1	NA	CASREAGGRRYEQYF	TGTGCCAGCAGGGAGGCAGGTGGGCGTCGGTACGAGCAGTACTTC
TRBD1	TRBJ1-5	TRBV6-6	NA	CASSSINRGRGQPQHF	TGTGCCAGCAGTTCTATAAACAGGGGGCGCGGTCAGCCCCAGCATTTT
NA	TRBJ2-1	TRBV7-9	NA	CASSSPSPVQFF	TGTGCCAGCAGCTCCCCTTCGCCCGTCCAGTTCTTC
TRBD2	TRBJ2-1	TRBV28	NA	CASSLLTSGRRNEQFF	TGTGCCAGCAGTTTACTGACTAGCGGGAGGCGAAATGAGCAGTTCTTC
NA	TRBJ1-2	TRBV5-1	NA	CASSSAAGTGGYTF	TGCGCCAGCAGCTCGGCGGCAGGGACCGGTGGCTACACCTTC
TRBD1	TRBJ1-1	TRBV12-3/TRBV12-4	once	CASSVAQGAPEAFF	TGTGCCAGCAGTGTGGCGCAGGGGGCACCTGAAGCTTTCTTT
NA	TRBJ1-5	TRBV20-1	few	CSAREPWGSPPAQHF	TGCAGTGCTAGAGAGCCCTGGGGCAGTCCACCGGCCCAGCATTTT
TRBD2	TRBJ2-5	TRBV6-2/TRBV6-3	NA	CASTTTLIVGTNNEQYF	TGTGCCAGCACCACAACCCTTATTGTCGGGACTAACAATGAGCAGTACTTC
NA	TRBJ2-5	TRBV10-3	NA	CAISEFAETQYF	TGTGCCATCAGTGAGTTTGCCGAGACCCAGTACTTC
TRBD1	TRBJ1-2	TRBV2	NA	CASGPGTVNGYTF	TGTGCCAGCGGTCCCGGGACAGTTAATGGCTACACCTTC
NA	TRBJ2-3	TRBV7-9	NA	CASSLVLRGTDTQYF	TGTGCCAGCAGCTTAGTCCTCCGGGGGACAGATACGCAGTATTTT
TRBD2	TRBJ2-7	TRBV12-3/TRBV12-4	NA	CASSLVASGGVEQYF	TGTGCCAGCAGTTTAGTCGCTAGCGGGGGAGTCGAGCAGTACTTC
NA	TRBJ2-2	TRBV12-3/TRBV12-4	NA	CASSHPRQNTGELFF	TGTGCCAGCAGCCACCCACGACAGAACACCGGGGAGCTGTTTTTT
NA	TRBJ2-7	TRBV6-5	NA	CASSDQRGSEQYF	TGTGCCAGCAGTGACCAGAGGGGCTCCGAGCAGTACTTC
TRBD1	TRBJ1-2	TRBV10-3	few	CAISRDRPNYGYTF	TGTGCCATCAGCCGGGACAGGCCAAACTATGGCTACACCTTC
NA	TRBJ1-5	TRBV5-1	many	CASRRGQPQHF	TGCGCCAGCAGACGGGGCCAGCCCCAGCATTTT
NA	TRBJ1-2	TRBV12-3/TRBV12-4	few	CASSSSENYGYTF	TGTGCCAGCAGTTCCAGTGAGAACTATGGCTACACCTTC
NA	TRBJ2-2	TRBV12-3/TRBV12-4	once	CASGDRPGELFF	TGTGCCAGCGGAGACCGGCCCGGGGAGCTGTTTTTT
NA	TRBJ2-7	TRBV7-2	few	CASSLEGAGEQYF	TGTGCCAGCAGCTTAGAAGGGGCTGGGGAGCAGTACTTC
NA	TRBJ1-2	TRBV5-1	NA	CSSSPGNARDGYTF	TGCTCCAGCAGCCCAGGTAATGCGAGGGATGGCTACACCTTC
NA	TRBJ1-6	TRBV20-1	NA	CSIGLRPGHNNSPLHF	TGCAGTATAGGGCTCCGACCAGGCCATAATAATTCACCCCTCCACTTT
NA	TRBJ2-7	TRBV6-2/TRBV6-3	NA	CASRLRGTRGRNYEQYF	TGTGCCAGCAGACTTCGGGGGACAAGGGGGCGTAACTACGAGCAGTACTTC
NA	TRBJ2-3	TRBV28	NA	CASSSHLDTQYF	TGTGCCAGCAGTTCCCATTTAGATACGCAGTATTTT
NA	TRBJ2-3	TRBV13	few	CASSARLDTQYF	TGTGCCAGCAGCGCTAGGCTCGATACGCAGTATTTT
NA	TRBJ1-1	TRBV6-2/TRBV6-3	few	CASSYPEVPQIQAFF	TGTGCCAGCAGTTACCCGGAGGTCCCTCAAATCCAAGCTTTCTTT